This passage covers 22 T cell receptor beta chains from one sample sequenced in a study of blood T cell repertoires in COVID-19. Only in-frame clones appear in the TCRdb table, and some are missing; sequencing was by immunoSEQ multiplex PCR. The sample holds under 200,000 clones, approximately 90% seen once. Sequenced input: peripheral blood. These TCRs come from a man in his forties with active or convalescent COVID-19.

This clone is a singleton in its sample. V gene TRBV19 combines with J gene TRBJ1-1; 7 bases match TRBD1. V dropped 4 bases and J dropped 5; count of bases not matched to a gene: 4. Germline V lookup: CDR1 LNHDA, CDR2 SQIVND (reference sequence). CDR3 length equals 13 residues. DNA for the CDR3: TGTGCCAGTAGTAGCGGACAGGCGACTGAAGCTTTCTTT. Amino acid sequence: CASSSGQATEAFF.

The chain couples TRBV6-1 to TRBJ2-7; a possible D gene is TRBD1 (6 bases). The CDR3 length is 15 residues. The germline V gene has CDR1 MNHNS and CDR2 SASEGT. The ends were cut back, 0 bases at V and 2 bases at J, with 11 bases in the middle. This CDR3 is CASSEAHAGAYEQYF. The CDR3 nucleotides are TGTGCCAGCAGTGAAGCGCACGCAGGGGCCTACGAGCAGTACTTC.

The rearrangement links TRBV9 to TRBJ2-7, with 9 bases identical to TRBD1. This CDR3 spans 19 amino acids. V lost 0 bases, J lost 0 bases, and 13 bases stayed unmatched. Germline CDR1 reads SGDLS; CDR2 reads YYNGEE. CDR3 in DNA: TGTGCCAGCAGCGTAGGCACCGGGACAGGGTCCTCCAGCTCCTACGAGCAGTACTTC. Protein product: CASSVGTGTGSSSSYEQYF.

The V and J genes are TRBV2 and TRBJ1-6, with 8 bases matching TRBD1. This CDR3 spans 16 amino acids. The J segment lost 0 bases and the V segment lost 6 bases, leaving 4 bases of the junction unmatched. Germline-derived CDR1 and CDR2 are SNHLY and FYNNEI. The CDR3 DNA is TGTGCCAGCAGACAAGACAGGGGCTCCTATAATTCACCCCTCCACTTT. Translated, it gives CASRQDRGSYNSPLHF.

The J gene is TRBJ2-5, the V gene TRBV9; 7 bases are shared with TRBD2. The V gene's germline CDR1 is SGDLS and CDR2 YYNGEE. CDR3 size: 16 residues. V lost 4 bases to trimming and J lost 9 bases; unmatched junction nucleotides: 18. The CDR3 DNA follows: TGTGCCAGCAGCCCCTACGCGGGGGACCCCCAAGGTCCCCAGTACTTC. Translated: CASSPYAGDPQGPQYF.

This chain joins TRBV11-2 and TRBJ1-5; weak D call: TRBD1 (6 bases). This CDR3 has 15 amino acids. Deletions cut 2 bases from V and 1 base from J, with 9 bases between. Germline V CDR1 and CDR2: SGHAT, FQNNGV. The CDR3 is CASSLRQGSNQPQHF. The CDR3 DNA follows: TGTGCCAGCAGCTTAAGGCAGGGGAGCAATCAGCCCCAGCATTTT.

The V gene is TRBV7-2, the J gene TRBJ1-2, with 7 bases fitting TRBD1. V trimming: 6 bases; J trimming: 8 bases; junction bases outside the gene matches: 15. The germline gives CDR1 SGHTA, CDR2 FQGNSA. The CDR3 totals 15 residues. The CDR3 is CASSRQGGPPPGYTF. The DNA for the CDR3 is TGTGCCAGCAGTCGACAGGGTGGGCCACCTCCCGGCTACACCTTC. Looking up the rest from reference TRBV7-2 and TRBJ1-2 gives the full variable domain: GAGVSQSPSNKVTEKGKDVELRCDPISGHTALYWYRQSLGQGLEFLIYFQGNSAPDKSGLPSDRFSAERTGGSVSTLTIQRTQQEDSAVYLCASSRQGGPPPGYTFGSGTRLTVV.

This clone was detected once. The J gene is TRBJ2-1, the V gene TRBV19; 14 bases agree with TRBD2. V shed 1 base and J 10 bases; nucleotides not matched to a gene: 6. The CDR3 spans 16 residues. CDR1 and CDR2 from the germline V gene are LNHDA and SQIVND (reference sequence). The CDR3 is CASSIAGTSGSWEQFF. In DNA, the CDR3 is TGTGCCAGTAGTATAGCCGGGACTAGCGGGAGCTGGGAGCAGTTCTTC.

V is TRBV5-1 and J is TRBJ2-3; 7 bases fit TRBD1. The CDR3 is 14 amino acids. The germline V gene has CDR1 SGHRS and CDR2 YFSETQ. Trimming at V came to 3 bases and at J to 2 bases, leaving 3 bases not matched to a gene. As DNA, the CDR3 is TGCGCCAGCAGCTGGGACAGTGCCACAGATACGCAGTATTTT. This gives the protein CASSWDSATDTQYF.

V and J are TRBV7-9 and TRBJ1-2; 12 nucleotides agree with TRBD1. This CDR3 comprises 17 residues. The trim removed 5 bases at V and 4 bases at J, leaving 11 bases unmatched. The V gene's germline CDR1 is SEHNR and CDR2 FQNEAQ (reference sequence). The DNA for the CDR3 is TGTGCCAGCAGCGTTCTCCCGGGACAGGGGGCGCCCTATGGCTACACCTTC. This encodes CASSVLPGQGAPYGYTF.

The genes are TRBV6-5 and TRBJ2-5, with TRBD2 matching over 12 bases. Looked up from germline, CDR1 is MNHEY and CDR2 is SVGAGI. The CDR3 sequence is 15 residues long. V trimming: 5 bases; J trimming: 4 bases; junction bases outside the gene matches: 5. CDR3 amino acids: CASSTTGLAGETQYF. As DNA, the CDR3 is TGTGCCAGCAGTACAACGGGACTAGCGGGAGAGACCCAGTACTTC.

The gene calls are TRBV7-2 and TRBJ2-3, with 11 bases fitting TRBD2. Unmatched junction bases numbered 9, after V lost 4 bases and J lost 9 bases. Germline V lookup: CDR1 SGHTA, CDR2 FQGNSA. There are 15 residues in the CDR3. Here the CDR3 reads CASSSLAGGRSTQYF. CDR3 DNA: TGTGCCAGCAGCTCGTTAGCGGGGGGGCGGTCCACGCAGTATTTT.

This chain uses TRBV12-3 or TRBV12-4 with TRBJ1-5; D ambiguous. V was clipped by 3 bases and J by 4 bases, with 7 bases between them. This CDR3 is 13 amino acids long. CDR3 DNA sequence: TGTGCCAGCAGTTTCGGGGTTAATCAGCCCCAGCATTTT. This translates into CASSFGVNQPQHF.

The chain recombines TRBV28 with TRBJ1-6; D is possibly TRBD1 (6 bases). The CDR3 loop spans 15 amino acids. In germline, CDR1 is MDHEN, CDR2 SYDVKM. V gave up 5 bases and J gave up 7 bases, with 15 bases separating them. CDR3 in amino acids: CASSIQGWGNSPLHF. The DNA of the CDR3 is TGTGCCAGCAGTATACAGGGTTGGGGGAATTCACCCCTCCACTTT.

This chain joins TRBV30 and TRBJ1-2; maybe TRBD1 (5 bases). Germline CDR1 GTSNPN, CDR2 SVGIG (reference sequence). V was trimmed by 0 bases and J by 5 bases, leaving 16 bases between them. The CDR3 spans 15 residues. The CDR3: CAWSVGQGSLYGYTF. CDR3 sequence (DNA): TGTGCCTGGAGTGTGGGCCAGGGCTCTCTTTATGGCTACACCTTC. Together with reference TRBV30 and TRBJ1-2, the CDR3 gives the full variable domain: SQTIHQWPATLVQPVGSPLSLECTVEGTSNPNLYWYRQAAGRGLQLLFYSVGIGQISSEVPQNLSASRPQDRQFILSSKKLLLSDSGFYLCAWSVGQGSLYGYTFGSGTRLTVV.

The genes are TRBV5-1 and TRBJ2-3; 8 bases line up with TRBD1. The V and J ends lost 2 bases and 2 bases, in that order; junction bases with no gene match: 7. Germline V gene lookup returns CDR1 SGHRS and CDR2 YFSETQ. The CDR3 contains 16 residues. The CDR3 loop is CASSLDNRGITDTQYF. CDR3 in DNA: TGCGCCAGCAGCTTAGATAACAGGGGGATCACAGATACGCAGTATTTT.

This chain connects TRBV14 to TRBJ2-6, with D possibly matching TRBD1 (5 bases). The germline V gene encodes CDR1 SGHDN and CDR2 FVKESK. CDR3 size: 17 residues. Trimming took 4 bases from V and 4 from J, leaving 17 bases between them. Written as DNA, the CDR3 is TGTGCCAGCAGCCTCGTACCAGGGTCTACCGGGGCCAACGTCCTGACTTTC. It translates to CASSLVPGSTGANVLTF.

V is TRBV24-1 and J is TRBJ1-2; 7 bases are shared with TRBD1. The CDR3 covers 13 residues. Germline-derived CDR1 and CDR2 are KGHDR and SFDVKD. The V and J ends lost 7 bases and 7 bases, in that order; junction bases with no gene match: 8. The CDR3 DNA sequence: TGTGCCACCAGCACAATGACAGGGTTTGGCTACACCTTC. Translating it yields CATSTMTGFGYTF.

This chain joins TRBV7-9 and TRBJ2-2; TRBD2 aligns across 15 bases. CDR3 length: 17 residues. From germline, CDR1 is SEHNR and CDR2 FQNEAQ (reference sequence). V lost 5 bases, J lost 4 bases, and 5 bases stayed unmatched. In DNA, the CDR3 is TGTGCCAGCAGCCCGGGACTAGCGGGGGGACTCACCGGGGAGCTGTTTTTT. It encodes CASSPGLAGGLTGELFF.

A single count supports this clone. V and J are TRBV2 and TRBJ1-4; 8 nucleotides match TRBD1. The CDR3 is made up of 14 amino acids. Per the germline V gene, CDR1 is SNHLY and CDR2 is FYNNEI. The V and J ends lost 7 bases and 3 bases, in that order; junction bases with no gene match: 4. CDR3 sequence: CASTLDRANEKLFF. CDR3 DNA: TGTGCCAGCACGCTGGACAGGGCTAATGAAAAACTGTTTTTT.

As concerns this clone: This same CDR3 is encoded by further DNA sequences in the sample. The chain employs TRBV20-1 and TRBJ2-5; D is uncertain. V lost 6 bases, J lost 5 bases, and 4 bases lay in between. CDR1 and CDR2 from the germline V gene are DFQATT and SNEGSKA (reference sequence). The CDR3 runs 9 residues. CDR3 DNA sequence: TGCAGTGCGGGCGAGACCCAGTACTTC. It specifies CSAGETQYF.

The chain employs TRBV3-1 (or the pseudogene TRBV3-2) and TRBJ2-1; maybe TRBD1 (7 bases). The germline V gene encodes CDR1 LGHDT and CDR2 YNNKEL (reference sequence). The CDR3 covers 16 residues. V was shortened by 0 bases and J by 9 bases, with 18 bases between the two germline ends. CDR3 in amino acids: CASSQDVGRGVGEQFF. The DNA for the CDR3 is TGTGCCAGCAGCCAAGATGTGGGCAGGGGGGTTGGTGAGCAGTTCTTC.